These T cell receptor beta chains were read from a single sample in a study of radiation and T cells in renal cell carcinoma. Assay used: immunoSEQ multiplex PCR; TCRdb lists only in-frame clones, some missing. The sample records 120,000 or so clones, about 81% being singletons. Specimen: blood, collected from a patient whose treatment included radiotherapy and nephrectomy. The source of these receptors is a woman aged 55 to 70 with renal cell carcinoma. Each CDR3 is given with its conserved first and last residue. The D gene is left open where the match is weak. Expanded clones are given a class, and other clones once, few, many or no size at all.

d_gene: TRBD1
j_gene: TRBJ1-2
abundance: .
v_gene: TRBV19
CDR3nt: TGTGCCAGTATGGCGAGGACAGGGGAAGGGGGCTATGGCTACACCTTC
CDR3aa: CASMARTGEGGYGYTF

d_gene: TRBD1
j_gene: TRBJ1-1
abundance: .
v_gene: TRBV6-1
CDR3nt: TGTGCCAGCCAGGACAGGAACGGCAGGAACACTGAAGCTTTCTTT
CDR3aa: CASQDRNGRNTEAFF

d_gene: TRBD1
j_gene: TRBJ1-2
abundance: .
v_gene: TRBV28
CDR3nt: TGTGCCAGCAGCCCAGGGGGCAGGGCTAACTATGGCTACACCTTC
CDR3aa: CASSPGGRANYGYTF

d_gene: .
j_gene: TRBJ1-5
abundance: .
v_gene: TRBV27
CDR3nt: TGTGCCAGCAGAAGACTTGGGCCGGGAGATCAGCCCCAGCATTTT
CDR3aa: CASRRLGPGDQPQHF

d_gene: .
j_gene: TRBJ1-4
abundance: .
v_gene: TRBV6-5
CDR3nt: TGTGCCAGCAGTTACTCGAGAGGGTCCACTGAAAAACTGTTTTTT
CDR3aa: CASSYSRGSTEKLFF

d_gene: .
j_gene: TRBJ2-7
abundance: .
v_gene: TRBV19
CDR3nt: TGTGCCAGTAGTATAAGAAGTAGCTCCTACGAGCAGTACTTC
CDR3aa: CASSIRSSSYEQYF

d_gene: .
j_gene: TRBJ1-4
abundance: .
v_gene: TRBV15
CDR3nt: TGTGCCACCAGCAGAGATAATTTTCGGACTATGGAGGAAAAACTGTTTTTT
CDR3aa: CATSRDNFRTMEEKLFF

d_gene: .
j_gene: TRBJ2-1
abundance: .
v_gene: TRBV7-9
CDR3nt: TGTGCCAGCAGCTTAGTATTCGGACTACGCGATGAGCAGTTCTTC
CDR3aa: CASSLVFGLRDEQFF

d_gene: .
j_gene: TRBJ2-3
abundance: .
v_gene: TRBV9
CDR3nt: TGTGCCAGCAGCGTAGGGGACGGGAGAACTACAGATACGCAGTATTTT
CDR3aa: CASSVGDGRTTDTQYF

d_gene: .
j_gene: TRBJ2-3
abundance: .
v_gene: TRBV21-1
CDR3nt: TGTGCCAGCAGCAAAGTATTACGCGGGGGATGCACAGATACGCAGTATTTT
CDR3aa: CASSKVLRGGCTDTQYF

d_gene: .
j_gene: TRBJ2-1
abundance: .
v_gene: TRBV4-3
CDR3nt: TGCGCCAGCAGCCAAGATCCGGCAGTAAACAACCCTTCCTACAATGAGCAGTTCTTC
CDR3aa: CASSQDPAVNNPSYNEQFF

d_gene: .
j_gene: TRBJ1-3
abundance: .
v_gene: TRBV2
CDR3nt: TGTGCCAGCAGTGCGGGAGCTGGAAACACCATATATTTT
CDR3aa: CASSAGAGNTIYF

d_gene: .
j_gene: TRBJ2-7
abundance: .
v_gene: TRBV15
CDR3nt: TGTGCCACCAGCAGACCGGGACAAGACTTCTACGAGCAGTACTTC
CDR3aa: CATSRPGQDFYEQYF

d_gene: .
j_gene: TRBJ1-3
abundance: .
v_gene: TRBV30
CDR3nt: TGTGCCTGGAGTGCCGGGACTGGAAACACCATATATTTT
CDR3aa: CAWSAGTGNTIYF

d_gene: .
j_gene: TRBJ2-3
abundance: .
v_gene: TRBV2
CDR3nt: TGTGCCACGTCGACAGAATCCACAGATACGCAGTATTTT
CDR3aa: CATSTESTDTQYF

d_gene: TRBD1
j_gene: TRBJ1-2
abundance: once
v_gene: TRBV4-2
CDR3nt: TGTGCCAGCAGCCAGGACATATCGTGGACAGGGTCTAACTATGGCTACACCTTC
CDR3aa: CASSQDISWTGSNYGYTF

d_gene: .
j_gene: TRBJ2-7
abundance: once
v_gene: TRBV6-5
CDR3nt: TGTGCCAGCAGTTACGGGCGAGCCTACGAGCAGTACTTC
CDR3aa: CASSYGRAYEQYF

d_gene: .
j_gene: TRBJ1-4
abundance: .
v_gene: TRBV2
CDR3nt: TGTGCCAGCAGTGCACAGGAATGGGGGAATGAAAAACTGTTTTTT
CDR3aa: CASSAQEWGNEKLFF

d_gene: .
j_gene: TRBJ2-5
abundance: .
v_gene: TRBV4-3
CDR3nt: TGCGCCAGCAGCCAAAATCTAATGGGGCGAGAGACCCAGTACTTC
CDR3aa: CASSQNLMGRETQYF

d_gene: TRBD1
j_gene: TRBJ2-1
abundance: .
v_gene: TRBV19
CDR3nt: TGTGCCAGTAGTAAGTTGGTAGGGGGCTTTAATGAGCAGTTCTTC
CDR3aa: CASSKLVGGFNEQFF

d_gene: .
j_gene: TRBJ2-1
abundance: .
v_gene: TRBV20-1
CDR3nt: TGCAGTGCCGGGGGGCTCAATGAGCAGTTCTTC
CDR3aa: CSAGGLNEQFF

d_gene: .
j_gene: TRBJ1-5
abundance: .
v_gene: TRBV5-5
CDR3nt: TGTGCCAGCAGCTTGGCTTTGGGGCAGAGCAATCAGCCCCAGCATTTT
CDR3aa: CASSLALGQSNQPQHF

d_gene: .
j_gene: TRBJ2-7
abundance: .
v_gene: TRBV28
CDR3nt: TGTGCCAGCAGTTTATTCGGGGACGAGCAGTACTTC
CDR3aa: CASSLFGDEQYF

d_gene: .
j_gene: TRBJ2-7
abundance: .
v_gene: TRBV23-1
CDR3nt: TGCGCCAGCAGTCTGGGCAGGTCTTCCTACGAGCAGTACTTC
CDR3aa: CASSLGRSSYEQYF

d_gene: TRBD2
j_gene: TRBJ2-5
abundance: .
v_gene: TRBV5-6
CDR3nt: TGTGCCAGCAGCCCCGGACTAGTCGGGTACCAAGAGACCCAGTACTTC
CDR3aa: CASSPGLVGYQETQYF

d_gene: .
j_gene: TRBJ1-3
abundance: .
v_gene: TRBV9
CDR3nt: TGTGCCAGCAGCGTAGAGGGGATCACCATATATTTT
CDR3aa: CASSVEGITIYF

d_gene: .
j_gene: TRBJ1-4
abundance: .
v_gene: TRBV9
CDR3nt: TGTGCCAGCAGCGTAAACACTCTCCCAGAAAAACTGTTTTTT
CDR3aa: CASSVNTLPEKLFF

d_gene: TRBD1
j_gene: TRBJ1-1
abundance: few
v_gene: TRBV4-1
CDR3nt: TGCGCCAGCAGCCTTGAGACAGGGGGCATCACTGAAGCTTTCTTT
CDR3aa: CASSLETGGITEAFF

d_gene: .
j_gene: TRBJ1-4
abundance: .
v_gene: TRBV7-9
CDR3nt: TGTGCCAGCAGCTCCGCGGGGGGAGAGGAAAAACTGTTTTTT
CDR3aa: CASSSAGGEEKLFF

d_gene: .
j_gene: TRBJ2-7
abundance: .
v_gene: TRBV9
CDR3nt: TGTGCCAGCAGCGTAGTACAGAGCTCCTACGAGCAGTACTTC
CDR3aa: CASSVVQSSYEQYF

d_gene: .
j_gene: TRBJ2-3
abundance: .
v_gene: TRBV6-4
CDR3nt: TGTGCCAGCAGTTTCCCTGATACGCAGTATTTT
CDR3aa: CASSFPDTQYF

d_gene: TRBD1
j_gene: TRBJ1-4
abundance: .
v_gene: TRBV5-5
CDR3nt: TGTGCCAGCAGCTTACCATGGACAGGGGCGGCGGAAAAACTGTTTTTT
CDR3aa: CASSLPWTGAAEKLFF

d_gene: .
j_gene: TRBJ1-1
abundance: few
v_gene: TRBV29-1
CDR3nt: TGCAGCGGTTACGGTGACAGCCACATGAACACTGAAGCTTTCTTT
CDR3aa: CSGYGDSHMNTEAFF

d_gene: TRBD1
j_gene: TRBJ1-5
abundance: once
v_gene: TRBV6-1
CDR3nt: TGTGCCAGCAATACAAAACAGGGGGCAGGGCCCCAGCATTTT
CDR3aa: CASNTKQGAGPQHF

d_gene: .
j_gene: TRBJ2-5
abundance: .
v_gene: TRBV4-2
CDR3nt: TGTGCCAGCAGCCACGGACTCGGGGGAGGGGGTCAAGAGACCCAGTACTTC
CDR3aa: CASSHGLGGGGQETQYF

d_gene: TRBD2
j_gene: TRBJ2-1
abundance: .
v_gene: TRBV9
CDR3nt: TGTGCCAGCAGCGGTTCTCTCGGGAGGGGCGTCTACAATGAGCAGTTCTTC
CDR3aa: CASSGSLGRGVYNEQFF

d_gene: .
j_gene: TRBJ2-7
abundance: .
v_gene: TRBV19
CDR3nt: TGTGCCAGTAGTATAGATAACCCAGGGATCGGCGAGCAGTACTTC
CDR3aa: CASSIDNPGIGEQYF

d_gene: TRBD2
j_gene: TRBJ2-5
abundance: .
v_gene: TRBV6-1
CDR3nt: TGTGCCAGCAGACCGCCCTCTAGCGGCCAAGAGACCCAGTACTTC
CDR3aa: CASRPPSSGQETQYF

d_gene: .
j_gene: TRBJ2-6
abundance: .
v_gene: TRBV2
CDR3nt: TGTGCCAGCAGTACGGGGAGCTCTGGGGCCAACGTCCTGACTTTC
CDR3aa: CASSTGSSGANVLTF

d_gene: .
j_gene: TRBJ2-1
abundance: .
v_gene: TRBV10-1
CDR3nt: TGCGCCAGCGGGGGGGCCCCCGTTAATGAGCAGTTCTTC
CDR3aa: CASGGAPVNEQFF

d_gene: TRBD1
j_gene: TRBJ2-7
abundance: .
v_gene: TRBV6-5
CDR3nt: TGTGCCAGCAGCTTGGACAGGGAATCCTACGAGCAGTACTTC
CDR3aa: CASSLDRESYEQYF

d_gene: .
j_gene: TRBJ2-7
abundance: few
v_gene: TRBV5-5
CDR3nt: TGTGCCAGCAGCTTGGCTCGGACGATCCAGCACGAGCAGTACTTC
CDR3aa: CASSLARTIQHEQYF

d_gene: TRBD2
j_gene: TRBJ2-5
abundance: .
v_gene: TRBV30
CDR3nt: TGTGCCTGGAGTGCGGGAGGGGAGACCCAGTACTTC
CDR3aa: CAWSAGGETQYF

d_gene: .
j_gene: TRBJ2-6
abundance: .
v_gene: TRBV5-1
CDR3nt: TGCGCCAGCAGCTTTGGCCAGGCGAACGTCCTGACTTTC
CDR3aa: CASSFGQANVLTF

d_gene: TRBD1
j_gene: TRBJ2-7
abundance: .
v_gene: TRBV19
CDR3nt: TGTGCCAGTAGTACGGGACAGGCCCCCTACGAGCAGTACTTC
CDR3aa: CASSTGQAPYEQYF

d_gene: .
j_gene: TRBJ2-2
abundance: .
v_gene: TRBV9
CDR3nt: TGTGCCAGCAGCGTGTCTACTTTCACCGGGGAGCTGTTTTTT
CDR3aa: CASSVSTFTGELFF

d_gene: .
j_gene: TRBJ1-1
abundance: .
v_gene: TRBV7-8
CDR3nt: TGTGCCAGCAGCGGTGGGTGGGGGCACACTGAAGCTTTCTTT
CDR3aa: CASSGGWGHTEAFF

d_gene: .
j_gene: TRBJ1-5
abundance: .
v_gene: TRBV5-6
CDR3nt: TGTGCCAGCAGCCTGGACCCTGATCAGCCCCAGCATTTT
CDR3aa: CASSLDPDQPQHF

d_gene: .
j_gene: TRBJ1-4
abundance: .
v_gene: TRBV2
CDR3nt: TGTGCCAGCAGTCCGACAGAGGCCGCAACTAATGAAAAACTGTTTTTT
CDR3aa: CASSPTEAATNEKLFF

d_gene: .
j_gene: TRBJ2-7
abundance: .
v_gene: TRBV25-1
CDR3nt: TGTGCCAGCAGCCTAGCTAGCTCCTACGAGCAGTACTTC
CDR3aa: CASSLASSYEQYF

d_gene: .
j_gene: TRBJ1-6
abundance: few
v_gene: TRBV4-1
CDR3nt: TGCGCCAGCAGCCATCCCCTTGGGCTTTCACCCCTCCACTTT
CDR3aa: CASSHPLGLSPLHF

d_gene: TRBD2
j_gene: TRBJ2-2
abundance: once
v_gene: TRBV10-3
CDR3nt: TGTGCCATCAGTGAGGCTAGCGGGGGCGGCGGGGAGCTGTTTTTT
CDR3aa: CAISEASGGGGELFF

d_gene: TRBD1
j_gene: TRBJ1-5
abundance: .
v_gene: TRBV5-1
CDR3nt: TGCGCCAGCAGCTTATCAGGGGGCGTAAATCAGCCCCAGCATTTT
CDR3aa: CASSLSGGVNQPQHF

d_gene: TRBD1
j_gene: TRBJ1-6
abundance: .
v_gene: TRBV2
CDR3nt: TGTGCCAGCAGTGAACGGGACAGGAATTCACCCCTCCACTTT
CDR3aa: CASSERDRNSPLHF

d_gene: .
j_gene: TRBJ2-6
abundance: .
v_gene: TRBV6-1
CDR3nt: TGTGCCAGCTTGCTCTCTGGGGCCAACGTCCTGACTTTC
CDR3aa: CASLLSGANVLTF

d_gene: .
j_gene: TRBJ2-7
abundance: few
v_gene: TRBV19
CDR3nt: TGTGCCAGTAGTACGGGACAGCATAGCGGGGCTTACCCCAACTACGAGCAGTACTTC
CDR3aa: CASSTGQHSGAYPNYEQYF

d_gene: TRBD1
j_gene: TRBJ1-5
abundance: .
v_gene: TRBV11-2
CDR3nt: TGTGCCAGCAGCTTAGCAGGCGGGACAGGGGGCGTTCGGCCCCAGCATTTT
CDR3aa: CASSLAGGTGGVRPQHF

d_gene: TRBD1
j_gene: TRBJ1-1
abundance: .
v_gene: TRBV9
CDR3nt: TGTGCCAGCAGCGTATATAGGACAGGGTTAGTTGAAGCTTTCTTT
CDR3aa: CASSVYRTGLVEAFF

d_gene: .
j_gene: TRBJ1-4
abundance: .
v_gene: TRBV5-1
CDR3nt: TGCGCCAGCAGCTTGGCCGACAGCGAAAAACTGTTTTTT
CDR3aa: CASSLADSEKLFF